These 28 T cell receptor beta chains share one sample of origin, sequenced in a study of T cells in localized non-small cell lung cancer. TCRdb's table, derived via immunoSEQ multiplex PCR, lists solely in-frame clones and lacks some. The sample records 18,000 or so clones, about nine tenths being singletons. Sequences were derived from peripheral blood, sampled before any cancer treatment. The receptor source for this set is a man aged 40-75 years with stage I lung adenocarcinoma.

V and J are TRBV27 and TRBJ1-5, with D maybe TRBD1 (6 bases). Germline V CDR1 and CDR2: MNHEY, SMNVEV (reference sequence). The CDR3 is 13 residues long. Trimming took off 8 bases at V and 2 bases at J, with 10 bases between the two ends. The CDR3 sequence is CASGQHGNQPQHF. CDR3 DNA sequence: TGTGCCAGCGGACAGCACGGCAATCAGCCCCAGCATTTT.

V is TRBV29-1 and J is TRBJ1-1; D uncertain. The CDR3 loop spans 14 amino acids. V dropped 4 bases and J dropped 2 bases, with 14 bases sitting between them. The germline gives CDR1 SQVTM, CDR2 ANQGSEA. The CDR3: CSVGVGQVNTEAFF. The CDR3, as DNA: TGCAGCGTTGGAGTAGGCCAGGTTAACACTGAAGCTTTCTTT.

The chain employs TRBV5-1 and TRBJ2-3; D perhaps matches TRBD2 (6 bases). V shed 4 bases and J shed 4 bases, with 19 bases lying between them. The CDR3 is 16 residues long. CDR1 and CDR2 from the germline V gene are SGHRS and YFSETQ. The CDR3 loop is CASSMGDGGAADTQYF. CDR3 in DNA: TGCGCCAGCAGCATGGGGGACGGAGGGGCGGCAGATACGCAGTATTTT.

For the CDR3, the DNA is TGTGCCAGCAGTTACAACTCCTACGAGCAGTACTTC. It is translated as CASSYNSYEQYF. The chain uses TRBV2 and TRBJ2-7, with D uncertain. CDR1 and CDR2 (germline): SNHLY, FYNNEI. CDR3 length equals 12 residues. Trimming left V 5 bases short and J 0 bases short, with 5 bases between.

The V gene is TRBV11-2, the J gene TRBJ2-7; 9 bases fit TRBD1. This CDR3 contains 15 residues. V dropped 2 bases and J dropped 3; count of bases not matched to a gene: 5. In germline, CDR1 is SGHAT, CDR2 FQNNGV. The CDR3 nucleotides are TGTGCCAGCAGCTTAAATATGGACAGGGGCTACGAGCAGTACTTC. This translates into CASSLNMDRGYEQYF.

The chain combines TRBV6-1 with TRBJ2-7; D assignment may be TRBD1 or TRBD2 (5 bases each). Between the trimmed V and J ends, which lost 5 bases and 2 bases, there was a span of 13 bases. This CDR3 contains 14 residues. CDR1 is MNHNS and CDR2 is SASEGT in the germline V gene. Here the CDR3 reads CASSTRDGPYEQYF. The CDR3 coding sequence is TGTGCCAGCAGTACCCGGGACGGACCCTACGAGCAGTACTTC.

The chain recombines TRBV19 with TRBJ2-7; TRBD1 matches at 8 bases. The CDR3 has 15 amino acids. Germline V gene data show CDR1 as LNHDA and CDR2 as SQIVND (reference sequence). The V and J ends lost 5 bases and 2 bases, in that order; junction bases with no gene match: 8. The CDR3 spells CASSPPGTGAYEQYF. The CDR3 nucleotides are TGTGCCAGTAGTCCTCCCGGGACAGGTGCCTACGAGCAGTACTTC.

In DNA form, the CDR3 reads TGCGCCAGCAGCGTCCGACAGGGGTCCAATTCACCCCTCCACTTT. Amino acids: CASSVRQGSNSPLHF. V usage is TRBV5-1 and J usage is TRBJ1-6; 8 nucleotides match TRBD1. V was pared by 4 bases and J by 7 bases, with 7 bases of the junction left unmatched. CDR3 size: 15 residues. Germline V gives CDR1 SGHRS, CDR2 YFSETQ. The full variable domain, its missing parts supplied by reference TRBV5-1 and TRBJ1-6, is KAGVTQTPRYLIKTRGQQVTLSCSPISGHRSVSWYQQTPGQGLQFLFEYFSETQRNKGNFPGRFSGRQFSNSRSEMNVSTLELGDSALYLCASSVRQGSNSPLHFGNGTRLTVT.

The chain combines TRBV28 with TRBJ2-7, with 7 bases aligning to TRBD2. The V segment lost 7 bases and the J segment 2 bases; nucleotides outside the gene matches: 11. The germline CDR1 and CDR2 sequences are MDHEN and SYDVKM. The CDR3 totals 15 residues. The chain's CDR3 is CASNHGAGTTYEQYF. CDR3 DNA: TGTGCCAGCAATCATGGAGCGGGAACTACCTACGAGCAGTACTTC.

CDR3 sequence (DNA): TGTGCCAGCAGCTTCAACTTAAACGAGCAGTACTTC. It is translated as CASSFNLNEQYF. The rearrangement links TRBV7-6 to TRBJ2-7; D uncertain. The length of the CDR3 is 12 residues. Trimming stripped 3 bases from V and 5 bases from J, with 8 bases between. From germline, CDR1 is SGHVS and CDR2 FNYEAQ. Looking up the rest from reference TRBV7-6 and TRBJ2-7 gives the full variable domain: GAGVSQSPRYKVTKRGQDVALRCDPISGHVSLYWYRQALGQGPEFLTYFNYEAQQDKSGLPNDRFSAERPEGSISTLTIQRTEQRDSAMYRCASSFNLNEQYFGPGTRLTVT.

This rearrangement joins TRBV30 to TRBJ1-1, with unresolved D. CDR1 is GTSNPN, CDR2 SVGIG, per germline (reference sequence). CDR3 size: 11 residues. Trimming removed 1 base at V and 4 bases at J, with 4 bases between. DNA of the CDR3: TGTGCCTGGAGTGCCAGCACTGAAGCTTTCTTT. Protein: CAWSASTEAFF.

The chain carries TRBV2 and TRBJ2-2; TRBD2 is a possible D gene (5 bases). CDR1 and CDR2 from the germline V gene are SNHLY and FYNNEI. The CDR3 length is 14 residues. V was clipped by 3 bases and J by 2 bases, with 7 bases between them. CDR3: CASSEEANTGELFF. DNA of the CDR3: TGTGCCAGCAGTGAGGAGGCAAACACCGGGGAGCTGTTTTTT.

The V call is TRBV2, the J call TRBJ1-5, with no clear D. This CDR3 is 13 amino acids long. Between the trimmed V and J ends, which lost 9 bases and 5 bases, there was a span of 14 bases. Germline-derived CDR1 and CDR2 are SNHLY and FYNNEI. CDR3 sequence reads: CASTPRAYQPQHF. The CDR3 nucleotides read TGTGCCAGTACCCCCCGGGCCTATCAGCCCCAGCATTTT. Using reference TRBV2 and TRBJ1-5 for the parts outside the CDR3, the full variable domain is EPEVTQTPSHQVTQMGQEVILRCVPISNHLYFYWYRQILGQKVEFLVSFYNNEISEKSEIFDDQFSVERPDGSNFTLKIRSTKLEDSAMYFCASTPRAYQPQHFGDGTRLSIL.

The genes are TRBV7-2 and TRBJ2-5, with D perhaps TRBD1 (5 bases). V was pared by 1 base and J by 5 bases, with 14 bases between. This CDR3 is 15 amino acids long. The V gene's germline CDR1 is SGHTA and CDR2 FQGNSA. CDR3 coding DNA: TGTGCCAGCAGCTTAGGGGGCCAAGGTAGCGAGACCCAGTACTTC. Protein: CASSLGGQGSETQYF.

V and J are TRBV6-5 and TRBJ2-7; a possible D gene is TRBD2 (5 bases). Looked up from germline, CDR1 is MNHEY and CDR2 is SVGAGI. The CDR3 covers 13 residues. V shed 4 bases and J shed 5 bases, with 12 bases lying between them. The CDR3 protein is CASSSGVYDEQYF. The CDR3 nucleotides are TGTGCCAGCAGTTCCGGGGTATACGACGAGCAGTACTTC.

Written as DNA, the CDR3 is TGTGCCAGCAGCCATTATGGTTCAGAAGCTTTCTTT. Its translation: CASSHYGSEAFF. The chain couples TRBV14 to TRBJ1-1; D is unresolved. The CDR3 spans 12 residues. Germline values: CDR1 SGHDN, CDR2 FVKESK. Trimming removed 3 bases at V and 8 bases at J, with 10 bases between. Together with reference TRBV14 and TRBJ1-1, the CDR3 gives the full variable domain: EAGVTQFPSHSVIEKGQTVTLRCDPISGHDNLYWYRRVMGKEIKFLLHFVKESKQDESGMPNNRFLAERTGGTYSTLKVQPAELEDSGVYFCASSHYGSEAFFGQGTRLTVV.

This chain uses TRBV30 with TRBJ1-3; D perhaps matches TRBD1 (5 bases). Trimming left V 8 bases short and J 4 bases short, with 12 bases between. In germline, CDR1 is GTSNPN, CDR2 SVGIG (reference sequence). CDR3 size: 12 residues. CDR3 sequence reads: CAGTVIGNTIYF. CDR3 DNA sequence: TGTGCCGGGACCGTTATAGGAAACACCATATATTTT.

This chain joins TRBV9 and TRBJ2-2; perhaps D is TRBD1 or TRBD2 (6 bases each). Trimming cost V 4 bases and J 5 bases, with 15 bases left between them. CDR3 size: 15 residues. Germline CDR1 reads SGDLS; CDR2 reads YYNGEE. The DNA of the CDR3 is TGTGCCAGCAGCTTCTTGGGGGGCAGAACCGGGGAGCTGTTTTTT. Its translation: CASSFLGGRTGELFF.

The sample holds one count of this clone. The chain is built from TRBV5-5 and TRBJ2-7; D not certain. From germline, CDR1 is SGHKS and CDR2 YYEKEE (reference sequence). Trimming shortened V by 0 bases and J by 1 base, and 8 bases separated the two germline ends. CDR3 length: 14 amino acids. CDR3 region: CASSLVPKSYEQYF. CDR3 nucleotide sequence: TGTGCCAGCAGCTTGGTCCCCAAATCCTACGAGCAGTACTTC.

Turning to this clone: The junction differs from germline at one of its ends, possibly a read error. The chain uses TRBV11-2 and TRBJ1-5, with D unclear. CDR3 length equals 13 residues. Germline values: CDR1 SGHAT, CDR2 FQNNGV. CDR3 sequence reads: CASSLEIWQPRHF. The CDR3 DNA follows: TGTGCCAGCAGCTTAGAAATCTGGCAGCCCCGGCATTTT.

The rearrangement joins TRBV5-1 to TRBJ2-3; TRBD2 matches at 9 bases. The V gene's germline CDR1 is SGHRS and CDR2 YFSETQ. With 2 bases clipped from V and 3 bases from J, the junction kept 7 bases outside the gene matches. The CDR3 totals 16 residues. The CDR3 loop reads CASSLIGGRGTDTQYF. CDR3 DNA sequence: TGCGCCAGCAGCTTAATCGGCGGGAGGGGAACAGATACGCAGTATTTT.

In the case of this clone: The same CDR3 arises from other DNA sequences in this sample as well. The CDR3 spells CSVEGNTEAFF. The CDR3 DNA sequence: TGCAGCGTCGAGGGTAACACTGAAGCTTTCTTT. The rearrangement joins TRBV29-1 to TRBJ1-1; D call uncertain. V was pared by 6 bases and J by 2 bases, with 7 bases between. CDR3 size: 11 residues. Germline V gene data show CDR1 as SQVTM and CDR2 as ANQGSEA.

This clone was seen once. The V call is TRBV30, the J call TRBJ1-1; D is ambiguous. Trimming pared 3 bases from V and 7 bases from J, leaving 18 bases between. The CDR3 consists of 14 residues. Germline lookup yields CDR1 GTSNPN and CDR2 SVGIG (reference sequence). The CDR3 loop reads CAWSLLSDRVEAFF. As DNA, the CDR3 is TGTGCCTGGAGCCTCCTCTCTGACCGGGTTGAAGCTTTCTTT.

The chain carries TRBV2 and TRBJ2-7, with D maybe TRBD1 (5 bases). The CDR3 is made up of 13 amino acids. Per the germline V gene, CDR1 is SNHLY and CDR2 is FYNNEI. V was shortened by 4 bases and J by 9 bases, with 16 bases between the two germline ends. The CDR3 is CASSVHGAWRQYF. As DNA, the CDR3 is TGTGCCAGCAGTGTACATGGGGCTTGGAGGCAGTACTTC.

The rearrangement uses TRBV7-3 and TRBJ2-7; a possible D gene is TRBD2 (5 bases). Deletions cut 4 bases from V and 3 bases from J, with 10 bases between. Germline CDR1 is SGHTA and CDR2 is FQGTGA. The CDR3 covers 13 residues. The CDR3 is CASSSDGIYEQYF. In DNA, the CDR3 is TGTGCCAGCAGCTCGGACGGGATCTACGAGCAGTACTTC.

This chain joins TRBV6-6 and TRBJ1-1; TRBD1 might be the D (6 bases). The CDR3 spans 14 residues. V was trimmed by 6 bases and J by 0 bases, leaving 11 bases between them. Per germline, CDR1 MNHNY and CDR2 SVGAGI (reference sequence). DNA of the CDR3: TGTGCCAGCAGAACGGGGGACATGAACACTGAAGCTTTCTTT. Translation: CASRTGDMNTEAFF.

The chain employs TRBV7-9 and TRBJ1-1, with a weak D call TRBD1 (5 bases). The germline V gene encodes CDR1 SEHNR and CDR2 FQNEAQ (reference sequence). This CDR3 contains 18 residues. Trimming pared 6 bases from V and 3 bases from J, leaving 26 bases between. The CDR3 nucleotides read TGTGCCAGCAGACCGTCCTTTGATCGGGGGTTAGGGGACACTGAAGCTTTCTTT. Its protein is CASRPSFDRGLGDTEAFF. The full variable domain, with the rest looked up from reference TRBV7-9 and TRBJ1-1, is DTGVSQNPRHKITKRGQNVTFRCDPISEHNRLYWYRQTLGQGPEFLTYFQNEAQLEKSRLLSDRFSAERPKGSFSTLEIQRTEQGDSAMYLCASRPSFDRGLGDTEAFFGQGTRLTVV.

The CDR3 DNA sequence: TGTGCCAGTAGTAAACGGTCTAAGGAGGGGGCGAACACTGAAGCTTTCTTT. It yields the protein CASSKRSKEGANTEAFF. This chain uses TRBV19 with TRBJ1-1, with 7 bases that match TRBD1. The CDR3 is made up of 17 amino acids. Germline assignment: CDR1 LNHDA and CDR2 SQIVND (reference sequence). Unmatched junction bases numbered 12, after V lost 4 bases and J lost 1 base.